The T cell receptor (beta chain) described here comes from a study of cytomegalovirus exposure and HLA in healthy donors. This CDR3 contains 15 residues. J gave up 11 bases and V 4 bases, and 15 bases lay outside the gene matches. Per germline, CDR1 SGDLS and CDR2 YYNGEE. Findings and limits, study-wide: Most observed TCR sequences were rare, whereas some public TCRs were detected in many donors. The authors later found most CMV-associated TCR beta chains appeared HLA-restricted.

The count of this clone is one. Its antigen remains unknown. Vbeta (60) and Jbeta (13) primers were used in the PCR. Profiled with immunoSEQ multiplex PCR; TCRdb holds only in-frame clones, not every one. The profile shows around 150,000 clones, about 75% of them singletons. The rearrangement links TRBV9 to TRBJ2-5; 9 bases align to TRBD1. The TCR originated in a male donor in good health and CMV-seropositive. The sequenced material came from PBMCs. CDR3 region: CASSSGQGPLQEQYF. The CDR3 coding sequence is TGTGCCAGCAGCAGCGGACAGGGGCCATTGCAGGAGCAGTACTTC. Together with reference TRBV9 and TRBJ2-5, the CDR3 gives the full variable domain: DSGVTQTPKHLITATGQRVTLRCSPRSGDLSVYWYQQSLDQGLQFLIQYYNGEERAKGNILERFSAQQFPDLHSELNLSSLELGDSALYFCASSSGQGPLQEQYFGPGTRLLVL.